Following are 18 T cell receptor beta chains from one sample sequenced in a study of T cell repertoires in aging, cancer and after chemotherapy. TRB rearrangements spanning V, D and J were amplified using mixed TRB-A/B primers. TCRdb processed the multiplex PCR reads anew with MiXCR; each CDR3 protein has one entry. This sample yields around 3,800 distinct CDR3 sequences, of which about 28% are seen a single time; 5.5% to 7% belongs to the top ten. The template was genomic DNA from peripheral blood, not RNA. The sequenced sample was blood. The receptor set was obtained from a human donor in good health.

The chain joins TRBV20-1 to TRBJ1-1; no reliable D call. Trimming cost V 4 bases and J 4 bases, with 13 bases left between them. Germline assignment: CDR1 DFQATT and CDR2 SNEGSKA (reference sequence). This CDR3 is 13 amino acids long. CDR3 in DNA: TGCAGTGCTAAGGTGGGCAGGAGCACTGAAGCTTTCTTT. Its protein product is CSAKVGRSTEAFF.

The V gene is TRBV12-3 or TRBV12-4, the J gene TRBJ2-3; D unclear. There are 15 residues in the CDR3. V was cut by 1 base and J by 0 bases, with 8 bases left in between. CDR3 residues: CASSLGGPSTDTQYF. For the CDR3, the DNA is TGTGCCAGCAGTTTAGGGGGTCCTAGCACAGATACGCAGTATTTT.

The table lists this clonotype with a few counts. V usage is TRBV6-1 and J usage is TRBJ1-3; 7 positions agree with TRBD1. The CDR3 covers 15 residues. After removal of 3 bases from V and 7 bases from J, the junction contained 9 bases not matched to a gene. Germline CDR1 reads MNHNS; CDR2 reads SASEGT. The CDR3 loop reads CASSEEGAKGNTIYF. In nucleotides, the CDR3 is TGTGCCAGCAGTGAGGAGGGGGCCAAAGGGAACACCATATATTTT.

This clonotype is termed large. The CDR3 loop reads CSVVWGNVADTQYF. The DNA of the CDR3 is TGCAGCGTTGTGTGGGGGAATGTCGCAGATACGCAGTATTTT. The chain uses TRBV29-1 and TRBJ2-3; D may correspond to TRBD1 or TRBD2 (5 bases each). CDR1 is SQVTM, CDR2 ANQGSEA, per germline. The CDR3 spans 14 residues. The V gene lost 4 bases and the J gene lost 4 bases, with 15 bases spanning the gap.

The gene calls are TRBV24-1 and TRBJ2-5; 8 positions agree with TRBD1. V lost 4 bases to trimming and J lost 2 bases; unmatched junction nucleotides: 8. The CDR3 runs to 16 residues. Germline V gene lookup returns CDR1 KGHDR and CDR2 SFDVKD. CDR3 amino acids: CATSDFGQGKQETQYF. The CDR3 DNA reads TGTGCCACCAGTGACTTCGGACAGGGAAAACAAGAGACCCAGTACTTC.

This clonotype was seen a handful of times. The chain uses TRBV27 and TRBJ1-5, with D unclear. V lost 1 base and J 0 bases, leaving 1 base between the germline ends. This CDR3 comprises 13 residues. Per the germline V gene, CDR1 is MNHEY and CDR2 is SMNVEV (reference sequence). The CDR3, as DNA: TGTGCCAGCAGTTTATTTAGCAATCAGCCCCAGCATTTT. Its translation is CASSLFSNQPQHF.

The gene calls are TRBV5-5 and TRBJ1-5; 8 positions agree with TRBD1. The CDR3 length is 16 residues. Germline V gene lookup returns CDR1 SGHKS and CDR2 YYEKEE (reference sequence). V shed 1 base, J shed 3 bases, and the junction held 6 bases outside the gene matches. CDR3 sequence: CASSLTEQGVNQPQHF. CDR3 DNA sequence: TGTGCCAGCAGCTTGACTGAACAGGGGGTCAATCAGCCCCAGCATTTT.

The V call is TRBV10-3, the J call TRBJ1-2, with a tentative D call TRBD1 (5 bases). From germline, CDR1 is ENHRY and CDR2 SYGVKD. This CDR3 spans 14 amino acids. Trimming shortened V by 0 bases and J by 6 bases, and 11 bases separated the two germline ends. This CDR3 is CAISESRGGDGYTF. For the CDR3, the DNA is TGTGCCATCAGTGAGTCCCGGGGCGGAGATGGCTACACCTTC.

J is TRBJ2-7 and V is TRBV18; either TRBD1 or TRBD2 may supply D (5 bases each). This CDR3 spans 13 amino acids. From germline, CDR1 is KGHSH and CDR2 LQKENI. V was pared by 2 bases and J by 3 bases, with 8 bases between. The CDR3 DNA reads as TGTGCCAGCTCACCATCTGGGGGCTACGAGCAGTACTTC. Amino acids: CASSPSGGYEQYF.

The rearrangement joins TRBV19 to TRBJ1-2; D gene unclear. The V end was cut by 3 bases, the J end by 0 bases, with 14 bases between. CDR3 length: 16 amino acids. CDR1 is LNHDA and CDR2 is SQIVND in the germline V gene (reference sequence). CDR3 residues: CASSMRNAGANYGYTF. The CDR3 DNA reads TGTGCCAGTAGTATGCGGAACGCAGGCGCTAACTATGGCTACACCTTC.

This clonotype was detected once. Its ends do not fully match the called genes, so a read error is possible. V usage is TRBV5-6 and J usage is TRBJ2-1, with 12 nucleotides matching TRBD1. Germline values: CDR1 SGHDT, CDR2 YYEEEE. This CDR3 region has 15 residues. CDR3 DNA sequence: TGCGCCAGCTGGGACAGGGGGCGGTCCTACAATGAGCAGTTCTTC. It specifies CASWDRGRSYNEQFF.

This clonotype occurred a few times. The genes are TRBV10-3 and TRBJ2-2, with D uncertain. Germline V lookup: CDR1 ENHRY, CDR2 SYGVKD. V was clipped by 6 bases and J by 7 bases, with 9 bases between them. The CDR3 has 12 residues. CDR3 coding DNA: TGTGCCATCAGCCTTCCTGGCGGGGAGCTGTTTTTT. It yields the protein CAISLPGGELFF.

Comments on this clonotype: The junction shows a germline mismatch at one end, possibly a read error. The CDR3 sequence: CASTEQGSGSPLHF. CDR3 nucleotide sequence: TGCGCCAGCACCGAACAGGGTTCCGGTTCACCCCTCCACTTT. The chain links TRBV5-6 to TRBJ1-6, with a possible D match to TRBD1 (6 bases). Germline V gives CDR1 SGHDT, CDR2 YYEEEE. This CDR3 region has 14 residues.

The V gene is TRBV12-3 or TRBV12-4, the J gene TRBJ1-5; D possibly corresponds to TRBD1 (6 bases). V lost 8 bases to trimming and J lost 0 bases, with 17 bases between them. The CDR3 runs to 16 residues. CDR3 nucleotide sequence: TGTGCCAGCCTAAGGGGCAGGGGCCCTAGCAATCAGCCCCAGCATTTT. Translated, it gives CASLRGRGPSNQPQHF.

This clonotype showed up just a few times. The chain carries TRBV12-3 or TRBV12-4 and TRBJ2-5, with D unresolved. The germline V and J ends were trimmed by 5 bases and 2 bases, with 21 bases remaining between them. The CDR3 consists of 17 residues. Here the CDR3 DNA reads TGTGCCAGCAGTCTTCGGACCACGGGTGCGCGACAAGAGACCCAGTACTTC. The encoded protein is CASSLRTTGARQETQYF.

V is TRBV6-5 and J is TRBJ2-3; D is uncertain. V gave up 6 bases and J gave up 1 base, with 14 bases separating them. Germline-derived CDR1 and CDR2 are MNHEY and SVGAGI. CDR3 length equals 15 residues. The CDR3 here is CASRSTGFRTDTQYF. As DNA, the CDR3 is TGTGCCAGCAGATCTACCGGGTTCCGCACAGATACGCAGTATTTT.

By proportion, this clonotype is medium-sized. The chain's CDR3 is CATKDGGRTGELFF. The CDR3 region has the DNA TGTGCCACAAAGGATGGGGGTCGAACCGGGGAGCTGTTTTTT. The chain joins TRBV19 to TRBJ2-2, with D tentatively TRBD1 or TRBD2 (5 bases each). This CDR3 contains 14 residues. V lost 10 bases and J lost 5, with 17 bases in between. In germline, CDR1 is LNHDA, CDR2 SQIVND (reference sequence).

This clonotype occurred a few times. V and J are TRBV5-6 and TRBJ1-2; 9 bases map to TRBD1. J gave up 7 bases and V 6 bases, and 13 bases lay outside the gene matches. The CDR3 is 15 residues long. CDR1 is SGHDT, CDR2 YYEEEE, per germline. The CDR3 reads CASILTGGTGRGYTF. CDR3 DNA sequence: TGTGCCAGCATCCTTACAGGAGGGACAGGGCGTGGCTACACCTTC.